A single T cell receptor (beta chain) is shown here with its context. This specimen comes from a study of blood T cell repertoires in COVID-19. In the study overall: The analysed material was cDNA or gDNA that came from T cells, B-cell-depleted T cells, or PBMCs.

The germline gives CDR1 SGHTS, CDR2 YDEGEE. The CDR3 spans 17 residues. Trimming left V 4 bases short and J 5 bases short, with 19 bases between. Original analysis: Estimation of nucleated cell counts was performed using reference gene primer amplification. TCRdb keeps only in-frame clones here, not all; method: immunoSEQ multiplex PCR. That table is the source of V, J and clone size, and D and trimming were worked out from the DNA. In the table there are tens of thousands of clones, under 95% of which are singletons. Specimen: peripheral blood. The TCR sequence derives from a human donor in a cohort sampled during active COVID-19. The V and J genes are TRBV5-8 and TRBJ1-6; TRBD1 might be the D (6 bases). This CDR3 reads CASSLRGGQTNNSPLHF. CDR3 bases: TGTGCCAGCAGCCTACGGGGGGGGCAGACTAATAATTCACCCCTCCACTTT.